These T cell receptor beta chains were read from a single sample in a study of glioma-infiltrating T cells. MiXCR was run by TCRdb on the multiplex PCR reads, yielding one entry per CDR3 protein. The data contain about 130,000 distinct CDR3 sequences, around 23% of them singletons. The specimen sequenced was glioma tissue, nonneoplastic brain tissue, or PBMCs (not recorded which). The receptors derive from a human donor with low-grade glioma or glioblastoma, undergoing nonglioma brain surgery, or in good health (not recorded which). The CDR3 runs from the conserved cysteine through the conserved F or W. A D gene is named only where the DNA matches it firmly. The size entry is marked missing in some rows and otherwise reads once, few, many or a size class.

>few|TRBD1|TRBV11-2|TRBJ1-1
CASSPLDLAGGTEAFF
TGTGCCAGCAGCCCCTTAGATCTGGCAGGGGGCACTGAAGCTTTCTTT
>.|.|TRBV24-1|TRBJ2-5
CATSLTRDTEHQETQYF
TGTGCCACCAGTTTGACCCGGGACACCGAGCACCAAGAGACCCAGTACTTC
>.|.|TRBV20-1|TRBJ1-1
CSASGSGTVVNTEASF
TGCAGTGCTAGCGGGTCCGGGACGGTGGTAAACACTGAAGCTTCCTTT
>many|TRBD1|TRBV20-1|TRBJ1-2
CSARDQGATAGYTF
TGCAGTGCTAGAGATCAGGGGGCGACGGCTGGCTACACCTTC
>.|.|TRBV6-1|TRBJ2-1
CASSDYSTYNEQFF
TGTGCCAGCAGCGACTACTCAACCTACAATGAGCAGTTCTTC
>.|.|TRBV20-1|TRBJ1-1
CSARDWGRTTEAFF
TGCAGTGCTAGAGATTGGGGCAGGACCACTGAAGCTTTCTTT
>.|TRBD2|TRBV7-9|TRBJ2-1
CAISFLAGGRNEQFF
TGTGCCATCAGCTTCCTAGCGGGGGGGCGCAATGAGCAGTTCTTC
>.|.|TRBV27|TRBJ1-4
CASSPGLPVGEKLFF
TGTGCCAGCAGCCCCGGCCTTCCGGTAGGCGAAAAACTGTTTTTT
>.|.|TRBV3-1|TRBJ1-1
CASSQVGGEAFF
TGTGCCAGCAGCCAAGTAGGGGGTGAAGCTTTCTTT
>many|TRBD1|TRBV6-1|TRBJ1-1
CASSGTGVTEAFF
TGTGCCAGCAGTGGGACAGGGGTGACTGAAGCTTTCTTT
>many|.|TRBV7-9|TRBJ1-2
CASSLSGLNYGYTF
TGTGCCAGCAGCTTGAGCGGGCTGAACTATGGCTACACCTTC
>.|.|TRBV7-8|TRBJ1-5
CASRGGGSNKPQHF
TGTGCCAGCAGGGGGGGGGGGAGCAATAAGCCCCAGCATTTT
>few|.|TRBV3-1|TRBJ1-1
CASSLESEAFF
TGTGCCAGCAGTCTGGAGAGTGAAGCTTTCTTT
>.|.|TRBV11-2|TRBJ2-5
CASSLDPTRRGTQYF
TGTGCCAGCAGCTTAGATCCAACTAGGAGAGGGACCCAGTACTTC
>.|TRBD2|TRBV3-1|TRBJ2-1
CASSQDPSGGAYEQFF
TGTGCCAGCAGCCAAGACCCTAGCGGGGGGGCCTATGAGCAGTTCTTC
>.|TRBD1|TRBV5-1|TRBJ1-1
CASSWAFGTASEAFF
TGCGCCAGCAGCTGGGCCTTCGGGACAGCGAGTGAAGCTTTCTTT
>many|.|TRBV20-1|TRBJ2-3
CSASLGMSDTQYF
TGCAGTGCTTCATTGGGAATGTCAGATACGCAGTATTTT
>many|.|TRBV7-9|TRBJ2-1
CASSRTWEQFF
TGTGCCAGCAGCCGGACGTGGGAGCAGTTCTTC
>.|.|TRBV7-3|TRBJ2-3
CASSPTSSDTQYF
TGTGCCAGCAGCCCCACCAGTTCCGATACGCAGTATTTT
>few|TRBD1|TRBV28|TRBJ2-5
CASSGDRGRQETQYF
TGTGCCAGCAGTGGTGACAGGGGGCGGCAAGAGACCCAGTACTTC
>.|TRBD2|TRBV27|TRBJ2-3
CATQGLAGDWDTQYF
TGTGCCACTCAGGGGCTAGCGGGGGACTGGGATACGCAGTATTTT
>few|.|TRBV28|TRBJ2-3
CASSSHRVDTQYF
TGTGCCAGCAGCTCTCACAGGGTGGATACGCAGTATTTT
>once|TRBD1|TRBV7-2|TRBJ2-3
CASSRGQGYTQYF
TGTGCCAGCAGCAGGGGACAGGGATATACGCAGTATTTT
>few|.|TRBV10-3|TRBJ1-1
CAIGDPRKNTEAFF
TGTGCCATTGGGGACCCCCGAAAGAACACTGAAGCTTTCTTT
>many|.|TRBV27|TRBJ1-4
CASGVSPGTNEKLFF
TGTGCCAGCGGGGTCTCGCCGGGAACAAATGAAAAACTGTTTTTT
>once|TRBD1|TRBV2|TRBJ2-2
CARGQYTGELFF
TGTGCCAGGGGACAGTACACTGGGGAGCTGTTTTTT
>.|.|TRBV3-1|TRBJ2-5
CASSQGFAETQYF
TGTGCCAGCAGCCAAGGTTTCGCGGAGACCCAGTACTTC
>.|.|TRBV20-1|TRBJ2-5
CSAIAGDGETETQYF
TGCAGTGCTATCGCCGGGGACGGGGAGACAGAGACCCAGTACTTC
>.|TRBD1|TRBV6-6|TRBJ1-2
CASSYRRTGGGYGYTF
TGTGCCAGCAGTTACCGCCGGACAGGGGGTGGCTATGGCTACACCTTC
>many|TRBD2|TRBV6-1|TRBJ2-2
CASSQASGGTEELFF
TGTGCCAGCAGCCAGGCTAGCGGGGGGACCGAGGAGCTGTTTTTT
>.|TRBD1|TRBV7-9|TRBJ1-4
CASSSTGGTRVHNEKLFF
TGTGCCAGCAGCTCAACAGGGGGCACACGAGTCCATAATGAAAAACTGTTTTTT
>.|.|TRBV12-3/TRBV12-4|TRBJ1-5
CASSFGDGNQPQHF
TGTGCCAGCAGTTTTGGAGACGGGAACCAGCCCCAGCATTTT
>few|.|TRBV20-1|TRBJ2-3
CSALRTDTQYF
TGCAGTGCCCTAAGGACAGATACGCAGTATTTT
>few|.|TRBV6-1|TRBJ2-3
CASSSPRASSTDTQYF
TGTGCCAGCAGCTCCCCCCGGGCTTCTAGCACAGATACGCAGTATTTT
>.|TRBD1|TRBV15|TRBJ2-5
CATSLPGTGGQETQYF
TGTGCCACCAGCTTGCCCGGGACAGGGGGCCAAGAGACCCAGTACTTC
>.|.|TRBV19|TRBJ1-2
CASCLRTPDYGYTF
TGTGCCAGTTGTCTAAGGACACCCGACTATGGCTACACCTTC
>.|.|TRBV7-8|TRBJ2-1
CASSLGSYNSPLHF
TGTGCCAGCAGCTTAGGGTCCTATAATTCACCCCTCCACTTC
>many|.|TRBV20-1|TRBJ1-2
CSASQGGNYGYTF
TGCAGTGCTAGTCAGGGTGGGAACTATGGCTACACCTTC
>many|TRBD1|TRBV24-1|TRBJ1-5
CATSRSGRDRDNQPQHF
TGTGCCACCTCCCGAAGCGGGCGGGACAGGGACAATCAGCCCCAGCATTTT
>.|.|TRBV20-1|TRBJ2-3
CSARDKRQRTDTQYF
TGCAGTGCTAGAGATAAAAGACAGCGCACAGATACGCAGTATTTT
>few|.|TRBV7-2|TRBJ1-1
CASDLTGGNTEAFF
TGTGCCAGCGATCTGACAGGTGGGAACACTGAAGCTTTCTTT
>.|.|TRBV7-8|TRBJ1-5
CASSLWRGPSNQPQHF
TGTGCCAGCAGCTTGTGGAGGGGCCCTAGCAATCAGCCCCAGCATTTT
>.|.|TRBV28|TRBJ1-1
CASNGNRYTEAFF
TGTGCCAGCAATGGCAACAGATACACTGAAGCTTTCTTT
>few|.|TRBV5-1|TRBJ2-1
CASSPSSYNEQFF
TGCGCCAGCAGCCCGAGCTCCTACAATGAGCAGTTCTTC
>many|TRBD1|TRBV24-1|TRBJ1-1
CATSRSDRGERNTEAFF
TGTGCCACCAGTAGATCCGACAGGGGGGAAAGGAACACTGAAGCTTTCTTT
>many|.|TRBV7-3|TRBJ2-3
CASSFSGARTDTQYF
TGTGCCAGCAGCTTTTCCGGGGCCCGCACAGATACGCAGTATTTT
>few|.|TRBV12-3/TRBV12-4|TRBJ1-2
CASSPDYGYTF
TGTGCCAGCAGCCCCGACTATGGCTACACCTTC
>.|TRBD1|TRBV7-6|TRBJ1-6
CASSVHRGPLHF
TGTGCCAGCAGCGTCCACAGGGGCCCCCTCCACTTT
>few|TRBD1|TRBV7-2|TRBJ1-2
CASSSQGALNYGYTF
TGTGCCAGCAGCTCCCAGGGGGCGCTTAACTATGGCTACACCTTC
>.|.|TRBV10-3|TRBJ2-3
CAIARTELTDTQYF
TGTGCCATCGCAAGGACAGAACTCACAGATACGCAGTATTTT
>.|.|TRBV7-6|TRBJ2-1
CASSLASPLYEQFF
TGTGCCAGCAGCTTAGCGTCTCCCTTATATGAGCAGTTCTTC
>many|.|TRBV15|TRBJ1-5
CATSSEGWDQPQHF
TGTGCCACCAGCAGCGAGGGGTGGGATCAGCCCCAGCATTTT
>many|.|TRBV7-3|TRBJ2-5
CASSILDQETQYF
TGTGCCAGCAGCATCCTCGACCAAGAGACCCAGTACTTC
>many|.|TRBV7-2|TRBJ2-5
CASSLGRPETQYF
TGTGCCAGCAGCTTAGGCCGCCCCGAGACCCAGTACTTC
>many|.|TRBV7-2|TRBJ2-3
CASSLVGPGDTQYF
TGTGCCAGCAGCTTAGTGGGCCCCGGAGATACGCAGTATTTT